This T cell receptor (beta chain) is drawn from a study of shared T cell receptors in the human thymus. Germline V CDR1 and CDR2: LNHNV, YYDKDF (reference sequence). Germline trimming cut 4 bases from V and 3 bases from J; bases unmatched to any gene: 6. This CDR3 comprises 14 residues. Clones were sequenced by immunoSEQ multiplex PCR, and TCRdb holds only the in-frame ones, with some missing. The repertoire holds more than 550,000 clones, with over 75% as singletons. These data also formed part of another study, on human thymus T cells. As that report states: Each of the donors was a healthy Finnish infant who was undergoing open corrective cardiac surgery for congenital heart defects. Resected material from corrective heart surgery provided the thymus tissue analysed. Among unrelated individuals, related research reported thymic repertoires that overlapped highly.

The specimen was thymocytes. This TCR was sampled from a girl less than two years old with a congenital heart defect. The chain links TRBV15 to TRBJ2-7, with TRBD1 matching over 7 bases. Here the CDR3 DNA reads TGTGCCACCAGCAAGACAGGGCGTCTCTACGAGCAGTACTTC. Amino acid sequence: CATSKTGRLYEQYF.